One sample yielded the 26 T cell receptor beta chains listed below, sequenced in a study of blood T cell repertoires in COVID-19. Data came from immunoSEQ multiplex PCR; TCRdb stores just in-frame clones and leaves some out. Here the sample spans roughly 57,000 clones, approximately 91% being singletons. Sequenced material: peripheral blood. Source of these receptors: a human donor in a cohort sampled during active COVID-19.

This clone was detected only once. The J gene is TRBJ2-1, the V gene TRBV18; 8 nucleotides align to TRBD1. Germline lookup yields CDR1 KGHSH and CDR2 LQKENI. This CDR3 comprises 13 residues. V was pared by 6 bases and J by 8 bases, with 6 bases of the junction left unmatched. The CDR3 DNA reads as TGTGCCAGCTCGTCACAGGGGGGTGATGAGCAGTTCTTC. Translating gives CASSSQGGDEQFF.

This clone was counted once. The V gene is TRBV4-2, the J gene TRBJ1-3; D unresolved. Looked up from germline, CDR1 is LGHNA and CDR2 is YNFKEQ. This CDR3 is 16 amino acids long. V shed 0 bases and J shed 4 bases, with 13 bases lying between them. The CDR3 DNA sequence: TGTGCCAGCAGCCAAGATCGGGAAGGGTTGGGAAACACCATATATTTT. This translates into CASSQDREGLGNTIYF.

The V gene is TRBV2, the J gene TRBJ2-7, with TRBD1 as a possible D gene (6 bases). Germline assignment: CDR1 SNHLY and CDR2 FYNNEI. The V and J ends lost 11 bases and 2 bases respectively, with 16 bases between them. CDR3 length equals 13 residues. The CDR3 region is CAGHTGQTYEQYV. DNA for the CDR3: TGTGCCGGCCACACTGGACAGACCTACGAGCAGTACGTC.

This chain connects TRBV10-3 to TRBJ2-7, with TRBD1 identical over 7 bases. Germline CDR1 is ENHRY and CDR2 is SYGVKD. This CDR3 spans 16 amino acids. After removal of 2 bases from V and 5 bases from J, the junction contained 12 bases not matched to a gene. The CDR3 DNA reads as TGTGCCATCAGTGAGGTAATGACAGGGATCAATAACGAGCAGTACTTC. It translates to CAISEVMTGINNEQYF.

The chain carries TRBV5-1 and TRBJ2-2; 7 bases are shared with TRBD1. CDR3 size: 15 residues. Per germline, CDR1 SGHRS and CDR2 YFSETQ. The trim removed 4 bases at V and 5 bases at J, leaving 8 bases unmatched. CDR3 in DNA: TGCGCCAGCAGCGAGGAGCAGGGGGAAACCGGGGAGCTGTTTTTT. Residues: CASSEEQGETGELFF.

The CDR3 coding sequence is TGTGCCAGCAGCCCCTCCGGGACAGCCTCCTACAATGAGCAGTTCTTC. Its translation is CASSPSGTASYNEQFF. The chain recombines TRBV28 with TRBJ2-1; 7 bases are a match to TRBD1. The CDR3 consists of 16 residues. CDR1 and CDR2 from the germline V gene are MDHEN and SYDVKM. V lost 6 bases, J lost 0 bases, and 8 bases stayed unmatched. Complete variable domain (other parts from reference TRBV28 and TRBJ2-1): DVKVTQSSRYLVKRTGEKVFLECVQDMDHENMFWYRQDPGLGLRLIYFSYDVKMKEKGDIPEGYSVSREKKERFSLILESASTNQTSMYLCASSPSGTASYNEQFFGPGTRLTVL.

CDR3 nucleotides: TGCAGCGTTGGGGCAGGGTTTGGGGATACGCAGTATTTT. As protein: CSVGAGFGDTQYF. The gene calls are TRBV29-1 and TRBJ2-3; a possible D gene is TRBD1 (5 bases). The V gene's germline CDR1 is SQVTM and CDR2 ANQGSEA. This CDR3 spans 13 amino acids. Trimming cost V 4 bases and J 6 bases, with 14 bases left between them.

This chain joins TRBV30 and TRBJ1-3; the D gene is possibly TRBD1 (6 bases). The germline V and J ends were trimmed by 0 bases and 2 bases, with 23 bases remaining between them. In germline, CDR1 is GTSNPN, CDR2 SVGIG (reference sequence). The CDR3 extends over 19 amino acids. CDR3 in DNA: TGTGCCTGGAGTGTACTATTTCGGAGATCCCCAGGGGCTGGAAACACCATATATTTT. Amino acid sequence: CAWSVLFRRSPGAGNTIYF.

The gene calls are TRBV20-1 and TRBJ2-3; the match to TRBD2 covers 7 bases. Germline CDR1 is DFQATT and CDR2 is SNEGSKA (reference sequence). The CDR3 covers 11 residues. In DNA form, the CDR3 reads TGCACAAGCGGGGGCACAGATACGCAGTATTTT. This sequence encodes CTSGGTDTQYF.

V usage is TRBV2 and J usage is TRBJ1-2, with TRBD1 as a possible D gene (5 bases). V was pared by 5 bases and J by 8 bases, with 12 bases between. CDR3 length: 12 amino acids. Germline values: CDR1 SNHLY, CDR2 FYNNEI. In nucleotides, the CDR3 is TGTGCCAGCAGTTTTGGACGGGGGGGCTACACCTTC. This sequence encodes CASSFGRGGYTF.

The CDR3 sequence: CASSVTTGTGGYTF. CDR3 sequence (DNA): TGTGCCAGCAGCGTAACAACAGGGACCGGCGGCTACACCTTC. The gene calls are TRBV9 and TRBJ1-2, with a tentative D call TRBD1 (6 bases). CDR3 length equals 14 residues. V lost 1 base and J 8 bases, leaving 15 bases between the germline ends. Germline V gives CDR1 SGDLS, CDR2 YYNGEE.

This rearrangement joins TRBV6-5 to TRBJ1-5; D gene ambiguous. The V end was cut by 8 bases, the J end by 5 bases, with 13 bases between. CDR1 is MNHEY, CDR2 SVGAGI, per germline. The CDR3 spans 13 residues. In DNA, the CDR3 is TGTGCCAGCCAAAAATCTGGCTATCAGCCCCAGCATTTT. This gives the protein CASQKSGYQPQHF.

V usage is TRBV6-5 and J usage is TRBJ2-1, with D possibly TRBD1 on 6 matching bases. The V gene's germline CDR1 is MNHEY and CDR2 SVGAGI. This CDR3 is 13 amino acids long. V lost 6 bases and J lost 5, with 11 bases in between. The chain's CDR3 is CASRLDRNNEQFF. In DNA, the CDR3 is TGTGCCAGCAGGCTGGACAGAAACAATGAGCAGTTCTTC.

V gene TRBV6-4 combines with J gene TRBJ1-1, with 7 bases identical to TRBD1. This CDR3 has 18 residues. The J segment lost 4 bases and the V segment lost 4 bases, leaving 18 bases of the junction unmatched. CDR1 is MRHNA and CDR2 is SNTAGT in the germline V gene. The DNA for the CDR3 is TGTGCCAGCAGTGCCCTGGGCAGGGGGGCGGAAGCGTTCACTGAAGCTTTCTTT. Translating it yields CASSALGRGAEAFTEAFF.

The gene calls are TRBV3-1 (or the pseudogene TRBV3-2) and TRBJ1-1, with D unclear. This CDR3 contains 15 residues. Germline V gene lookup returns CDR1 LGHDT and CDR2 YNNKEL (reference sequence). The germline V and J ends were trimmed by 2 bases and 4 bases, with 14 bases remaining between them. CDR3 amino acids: CASSQRPLGITEAFF. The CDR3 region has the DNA TGTGCCAGCAGCCAACGCCCACTAGGGATCACTGAAGCTTTCTTT.

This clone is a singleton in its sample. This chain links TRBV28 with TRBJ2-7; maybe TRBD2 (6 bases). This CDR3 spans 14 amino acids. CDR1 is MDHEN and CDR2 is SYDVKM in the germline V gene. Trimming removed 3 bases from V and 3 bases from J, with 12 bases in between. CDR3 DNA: TGTGCCAGCAGTTTTAGGGACTTAATCTACGAGCAGTACTTC. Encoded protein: CASSFRDLIYEQYF.

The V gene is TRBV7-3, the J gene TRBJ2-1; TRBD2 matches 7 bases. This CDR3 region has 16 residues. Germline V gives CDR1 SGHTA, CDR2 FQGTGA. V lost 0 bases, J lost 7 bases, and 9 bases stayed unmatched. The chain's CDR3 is CASSLTGGGGRNEQFF. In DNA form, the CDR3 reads TGTGCCAGCAGCTTAACGGGTGGGGGAGGGAGGAATGAGCAGTTCTTC. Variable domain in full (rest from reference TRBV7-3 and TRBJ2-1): GAGVSQTPSNKVTEKGKYVELRCDPISGHTALYWYRQSLGQGPEFLIYFQGTGAADDSGLPNDRFFAVRPEGSVSTLKIQRTERGDSAVYLCASSLTGGGGRNEQFFGPGTRLTVL.

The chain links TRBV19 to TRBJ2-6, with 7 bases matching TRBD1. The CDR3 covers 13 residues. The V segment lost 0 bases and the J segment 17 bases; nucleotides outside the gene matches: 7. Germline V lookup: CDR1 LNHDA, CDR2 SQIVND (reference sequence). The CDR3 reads CASSIDHRGPMTF. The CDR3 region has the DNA TGTGCCAGTAGTATAGATCACAGGGGCCCGATGACTTTC. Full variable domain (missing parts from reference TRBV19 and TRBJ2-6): DGGITQSPKYLFRKEGQNVTLSCEQNLNHDAMYWYRQDPGQGLRLIYYSQIVNDFQKGDIAEGYSVSREKKESFPLTVTSAQKNPTAFYLCASSIDHRGPMTFGAGSRLTVL.

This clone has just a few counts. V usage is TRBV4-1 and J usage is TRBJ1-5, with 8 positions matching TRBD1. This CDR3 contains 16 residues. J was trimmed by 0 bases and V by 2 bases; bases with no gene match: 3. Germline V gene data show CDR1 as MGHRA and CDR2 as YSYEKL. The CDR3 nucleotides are TGCGCCAGCAGCCAAAGGACAGGGTATAGCAATCAGCCCCAGCATTTT. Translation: CASSQRTGYSNQPQHF.

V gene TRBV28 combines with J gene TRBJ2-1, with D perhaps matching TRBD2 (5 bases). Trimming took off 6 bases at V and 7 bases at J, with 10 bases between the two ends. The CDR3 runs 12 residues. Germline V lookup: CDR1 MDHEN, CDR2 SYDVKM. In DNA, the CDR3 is TGTGCCAGCAGGACCGGCGGGAATGAGCAGTTCTTC. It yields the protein CASRTGGNEQFF. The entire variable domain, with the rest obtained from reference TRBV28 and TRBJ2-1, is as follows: DVKVTQSSRYLVKRTGEKVFLECVQDMDHENMFWYRQDPGLGLRLIYFSYDVKMKEKGDIPEGYSVSREKKERFSLILESASTNQTSMYLCASRTGGNEQFFGPGTRLTVL.

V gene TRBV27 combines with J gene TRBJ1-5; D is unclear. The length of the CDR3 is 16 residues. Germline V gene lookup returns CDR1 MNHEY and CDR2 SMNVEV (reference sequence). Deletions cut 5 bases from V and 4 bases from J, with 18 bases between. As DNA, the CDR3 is TGTGCCAGCAGTCCCTCGGGGAGAAACCGGAATCAGCCCCAGCATTTT. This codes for CASSPSGRNRNQPQHF.

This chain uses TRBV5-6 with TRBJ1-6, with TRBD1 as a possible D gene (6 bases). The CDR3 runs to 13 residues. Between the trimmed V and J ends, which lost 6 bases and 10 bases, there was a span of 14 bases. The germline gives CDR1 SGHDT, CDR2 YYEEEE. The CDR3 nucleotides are TGTGCCAGCACCGTACAGGGAAGCTCACCCCTCCACTTT. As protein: CASTVQGSSPLHF.

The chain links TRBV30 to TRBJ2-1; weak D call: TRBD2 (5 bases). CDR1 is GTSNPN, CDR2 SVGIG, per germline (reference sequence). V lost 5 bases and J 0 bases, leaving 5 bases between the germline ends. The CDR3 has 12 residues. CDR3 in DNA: TGTGCCTGGGGGAGCTCCTACAATGAGCAGTTCTTC. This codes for CAWGSSYNEQFF.

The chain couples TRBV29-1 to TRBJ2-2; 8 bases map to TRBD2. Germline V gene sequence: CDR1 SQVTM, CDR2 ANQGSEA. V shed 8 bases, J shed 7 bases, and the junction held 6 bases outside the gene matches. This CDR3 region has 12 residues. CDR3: CSTSGGDGELFF. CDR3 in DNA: TGCAGCACTAGCGGAGGGGACGGGGAGCTGTTTTTT.

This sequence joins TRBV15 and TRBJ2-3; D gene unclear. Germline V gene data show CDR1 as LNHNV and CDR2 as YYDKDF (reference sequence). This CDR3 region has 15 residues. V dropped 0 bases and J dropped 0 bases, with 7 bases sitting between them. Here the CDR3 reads CATSRDGPSTDTQYF. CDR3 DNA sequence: TGTGCCACCAGCAGAGATGGGCCAAGCACAGATACGCAGTATTTT.

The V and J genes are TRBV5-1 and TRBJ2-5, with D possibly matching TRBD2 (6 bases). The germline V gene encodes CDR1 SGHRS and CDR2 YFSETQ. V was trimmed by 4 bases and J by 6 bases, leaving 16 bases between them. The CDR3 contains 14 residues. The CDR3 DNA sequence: TGCGCCAGCAGCCAGCAGGGCGGGGAACAGACCCAGTACTTC. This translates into CASSQQGGEQTQYF.